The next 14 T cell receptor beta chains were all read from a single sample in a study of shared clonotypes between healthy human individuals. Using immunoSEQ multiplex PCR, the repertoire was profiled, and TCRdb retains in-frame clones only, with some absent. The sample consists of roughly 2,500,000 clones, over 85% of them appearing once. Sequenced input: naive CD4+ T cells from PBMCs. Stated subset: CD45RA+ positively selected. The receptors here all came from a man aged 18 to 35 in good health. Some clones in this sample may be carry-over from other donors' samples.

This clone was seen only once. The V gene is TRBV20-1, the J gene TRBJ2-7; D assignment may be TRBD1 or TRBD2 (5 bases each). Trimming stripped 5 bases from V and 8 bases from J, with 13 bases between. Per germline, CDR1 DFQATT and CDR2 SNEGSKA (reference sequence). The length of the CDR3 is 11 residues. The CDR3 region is CSAPEGSKQYF. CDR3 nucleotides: TGCAGTGCTCCAGAGGGGAGCAAGCAGTACTTC.

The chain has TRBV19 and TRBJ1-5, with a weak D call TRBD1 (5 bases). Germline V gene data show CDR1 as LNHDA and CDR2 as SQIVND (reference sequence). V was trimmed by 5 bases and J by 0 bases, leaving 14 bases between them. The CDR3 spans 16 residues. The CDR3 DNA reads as TGTGCCAGTAGTGGGGCAGGCCATTATAGCAATCAGCCCCAGCATTTT. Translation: CASSGAGHYSNQPQHF.

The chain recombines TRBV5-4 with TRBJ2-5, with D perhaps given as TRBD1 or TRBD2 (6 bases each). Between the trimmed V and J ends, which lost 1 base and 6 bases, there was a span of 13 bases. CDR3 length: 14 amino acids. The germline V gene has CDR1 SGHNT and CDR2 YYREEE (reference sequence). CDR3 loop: CASSLSGGTKTQYF. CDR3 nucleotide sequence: TGTGCCAGCAGCTTGAGTGGGGGGACAAAGACCCAGTACTTC.

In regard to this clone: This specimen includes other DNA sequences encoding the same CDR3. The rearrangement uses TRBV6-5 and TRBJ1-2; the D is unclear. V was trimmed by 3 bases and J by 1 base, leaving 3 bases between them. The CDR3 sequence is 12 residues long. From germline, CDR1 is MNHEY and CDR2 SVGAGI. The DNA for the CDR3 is TGTGCCAGCAGTTATCGTAACTATGGCTACACCTTC. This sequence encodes CASSYRNYGYTF.

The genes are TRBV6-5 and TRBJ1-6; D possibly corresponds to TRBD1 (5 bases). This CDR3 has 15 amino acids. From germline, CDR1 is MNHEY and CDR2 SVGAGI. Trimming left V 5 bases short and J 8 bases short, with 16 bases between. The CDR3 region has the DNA TGTGCCAGCAGTGCCCGCCAGGGAGCGGATTCACCCCTCCACTTT. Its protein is CASSARQGADSPLHF.

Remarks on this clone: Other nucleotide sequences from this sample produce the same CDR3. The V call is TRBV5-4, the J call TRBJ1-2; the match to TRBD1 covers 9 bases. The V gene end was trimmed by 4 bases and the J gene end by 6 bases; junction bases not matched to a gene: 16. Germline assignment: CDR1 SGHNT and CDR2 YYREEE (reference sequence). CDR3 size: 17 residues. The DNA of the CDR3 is TGTGCCAGCAGCATTCCGGGACAGGGTATTAAAACAGATGGCTACACCTTC. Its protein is CASSIPGQGIKTDGYTF. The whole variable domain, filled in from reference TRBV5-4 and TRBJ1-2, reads ETGVTQSPTHLIKTRGQQVTLRCSSQSGHNTVSWYQQALGQGPQFIFQYYREEENGRGNFPPRFSGLQFPNYSSELNVNALELDDSALYLCASSIPGQGIKTDGYTFGSGTRLTVV.

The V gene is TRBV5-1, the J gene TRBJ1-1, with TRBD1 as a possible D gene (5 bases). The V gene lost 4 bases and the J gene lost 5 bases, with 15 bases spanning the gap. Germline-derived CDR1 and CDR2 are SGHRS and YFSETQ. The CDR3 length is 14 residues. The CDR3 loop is CASSHGTPGTEAFF. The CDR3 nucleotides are TGCGCCAGCAGCCACGGGACTCCGGGAACTGAAGCTTTCTTT.

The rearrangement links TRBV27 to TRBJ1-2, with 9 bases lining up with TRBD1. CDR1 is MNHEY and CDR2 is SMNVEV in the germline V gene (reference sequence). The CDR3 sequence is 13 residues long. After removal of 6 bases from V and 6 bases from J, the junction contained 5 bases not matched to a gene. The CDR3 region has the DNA TGTGCCAGCAGCCTACAGGGGGCTCATGGCTACACCTTC. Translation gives CASSLQGAHGYTF.

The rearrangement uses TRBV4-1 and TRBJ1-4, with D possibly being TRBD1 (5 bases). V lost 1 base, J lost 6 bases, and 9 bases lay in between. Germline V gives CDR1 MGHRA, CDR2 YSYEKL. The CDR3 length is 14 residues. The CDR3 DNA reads TGCGCCAGCAGCCAAGCCGGGGCGCATGAAAAACTGTTTTTT. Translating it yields CASSQAGAHEKLFF.

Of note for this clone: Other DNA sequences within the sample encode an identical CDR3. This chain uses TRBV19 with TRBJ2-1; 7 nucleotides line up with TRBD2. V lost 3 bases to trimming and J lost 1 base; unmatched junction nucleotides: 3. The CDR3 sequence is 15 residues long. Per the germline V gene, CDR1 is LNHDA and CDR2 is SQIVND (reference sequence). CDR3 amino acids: CASSILAVSYNEQFF. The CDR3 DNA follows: TGTGCCAGTAGTATTCTAGCGGTGTCCTACAATGAGCAGTTCTTC. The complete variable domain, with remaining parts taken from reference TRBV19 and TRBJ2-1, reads DGGITQSPKYLFRKEGQNVTLSCEQNLNHDAMYWYRQDPGQGLRLIYYSQIVNDFQKGDIAEGYSVSREKKESFPLTVTSAQKNPTAFYLCASSILAVSYNEQFFGPGTRLTVL.

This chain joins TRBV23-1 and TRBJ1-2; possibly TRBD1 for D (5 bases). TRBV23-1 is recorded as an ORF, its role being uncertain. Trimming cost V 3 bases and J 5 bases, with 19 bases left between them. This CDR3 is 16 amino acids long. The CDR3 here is CASSHTRRGSSYGYTF. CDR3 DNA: TGCGCCAGCAGTCACACCCGGAGGGGAAGTTCTTATGGCTACACCTTC.

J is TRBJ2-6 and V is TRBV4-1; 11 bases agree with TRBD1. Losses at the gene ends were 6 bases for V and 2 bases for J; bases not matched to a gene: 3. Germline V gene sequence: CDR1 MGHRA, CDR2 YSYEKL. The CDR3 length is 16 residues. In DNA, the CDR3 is TGCGCCAGCAGGAGGACAGGGGGCACTGGGGCCAACGTCCTGACTTTC. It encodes CASRRTGGTGANVLTF.

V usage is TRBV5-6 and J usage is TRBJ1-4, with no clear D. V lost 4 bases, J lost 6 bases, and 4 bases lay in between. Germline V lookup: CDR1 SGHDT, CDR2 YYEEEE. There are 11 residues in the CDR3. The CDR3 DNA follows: TGTGCCAGCAGCCGCGATGAAAAACTGTTTTTT. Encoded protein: CASSRDEKLFF.

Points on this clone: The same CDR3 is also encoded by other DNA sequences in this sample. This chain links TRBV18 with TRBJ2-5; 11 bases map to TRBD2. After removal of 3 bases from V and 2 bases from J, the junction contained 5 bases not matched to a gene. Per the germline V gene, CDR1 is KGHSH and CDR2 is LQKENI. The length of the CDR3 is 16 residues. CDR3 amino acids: CASSPGTSGAQETQYF. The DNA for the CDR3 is TGTGCCAGCTCACCCGGGACTAGCGGAGCACAAGAGACCCAGTACTTC.